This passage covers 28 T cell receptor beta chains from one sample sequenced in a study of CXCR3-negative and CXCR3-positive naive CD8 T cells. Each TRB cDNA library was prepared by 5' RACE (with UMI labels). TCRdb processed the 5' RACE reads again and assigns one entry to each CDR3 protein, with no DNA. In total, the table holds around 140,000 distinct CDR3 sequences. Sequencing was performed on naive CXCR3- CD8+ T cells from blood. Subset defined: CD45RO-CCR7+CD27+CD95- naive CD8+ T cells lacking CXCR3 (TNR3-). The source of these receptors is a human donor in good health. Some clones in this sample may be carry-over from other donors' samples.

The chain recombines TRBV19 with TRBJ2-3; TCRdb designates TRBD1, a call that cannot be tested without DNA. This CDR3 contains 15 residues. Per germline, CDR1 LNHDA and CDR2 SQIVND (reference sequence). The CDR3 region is CASSRRQATTDTQYF.

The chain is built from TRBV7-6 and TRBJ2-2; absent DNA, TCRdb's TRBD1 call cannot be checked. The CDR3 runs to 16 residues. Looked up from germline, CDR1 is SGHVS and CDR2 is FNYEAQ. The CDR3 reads CASSLGQGLNTGELFF.

CDR3 sequence reads: CASSFPSRHEQFF. V is TRBV7-9 and J is TRBJ2-1. This CDR3 comprises 13 residues. CDR1 is SEHNR and CDR2 is FQNEAQ in the germline V gene (reference sequence).

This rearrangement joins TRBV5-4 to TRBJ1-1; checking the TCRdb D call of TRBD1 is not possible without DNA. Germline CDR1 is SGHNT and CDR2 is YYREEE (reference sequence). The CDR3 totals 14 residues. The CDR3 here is CASSPVRGNTEAFF.

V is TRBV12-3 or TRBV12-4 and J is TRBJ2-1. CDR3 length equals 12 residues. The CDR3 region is CASSFYGNEQFF.

CDR3: CSARSYDASSYEQYF. The chain employs TRBV20-1 and TRBJ2-7. Germline values: CDR1 DFQATT, CDR2 SNEGSKA (reference sequence). This CDR3 is 15 amino acids long.

This CDR3 is CASGQTGRYGYTF. J is TRBJ1-2 and V is TRBV12-5; the TCRdb D gene call, TRBD1, has no DNA to confirm it. Germline-derived CDR1 and CDR2 are LGHNT and FRNRAP. This CDR3 contains 13 residues.

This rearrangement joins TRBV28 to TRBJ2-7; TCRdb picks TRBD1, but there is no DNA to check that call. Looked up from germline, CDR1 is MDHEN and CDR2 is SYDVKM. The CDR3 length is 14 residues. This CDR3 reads CASSGTGTIDEQYF.

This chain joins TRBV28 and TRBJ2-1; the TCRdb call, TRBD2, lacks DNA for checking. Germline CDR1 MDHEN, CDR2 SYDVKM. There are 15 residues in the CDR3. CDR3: CASSFWGLALNEQFF.

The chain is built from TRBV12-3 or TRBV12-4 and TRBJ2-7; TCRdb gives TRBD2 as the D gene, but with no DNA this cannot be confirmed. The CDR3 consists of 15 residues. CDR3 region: CASSPQAGGSYEQYF.

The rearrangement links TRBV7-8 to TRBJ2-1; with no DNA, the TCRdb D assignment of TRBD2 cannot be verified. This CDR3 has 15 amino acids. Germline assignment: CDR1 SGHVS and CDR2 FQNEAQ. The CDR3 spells CASSSLAGVGNEQFF.

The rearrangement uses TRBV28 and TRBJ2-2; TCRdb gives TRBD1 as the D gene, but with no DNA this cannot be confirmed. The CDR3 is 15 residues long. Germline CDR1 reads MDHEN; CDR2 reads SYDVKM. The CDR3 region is CASSYRGLESGELFF.

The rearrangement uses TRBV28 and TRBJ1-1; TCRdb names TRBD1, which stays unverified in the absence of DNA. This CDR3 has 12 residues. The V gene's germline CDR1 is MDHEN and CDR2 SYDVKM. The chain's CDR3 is CASSEGSTEAFF.

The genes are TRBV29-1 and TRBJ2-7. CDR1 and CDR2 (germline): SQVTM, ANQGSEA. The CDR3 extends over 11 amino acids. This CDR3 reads CSVVYGVALEF.

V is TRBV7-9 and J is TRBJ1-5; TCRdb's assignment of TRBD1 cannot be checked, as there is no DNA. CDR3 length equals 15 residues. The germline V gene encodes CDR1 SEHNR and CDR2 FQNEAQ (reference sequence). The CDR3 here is CASSLSGAGDQPQHF.

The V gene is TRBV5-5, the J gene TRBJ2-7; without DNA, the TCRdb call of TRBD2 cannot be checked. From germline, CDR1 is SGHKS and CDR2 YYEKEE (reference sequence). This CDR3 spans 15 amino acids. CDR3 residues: CASSPGTSRPYEKYF.

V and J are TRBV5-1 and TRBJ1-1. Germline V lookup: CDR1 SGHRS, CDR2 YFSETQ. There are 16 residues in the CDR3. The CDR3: CASSLGSGWMNTEAFF.

The CDR3: CASSFRGGESSYEQYF. The chain links TRBV14 to TRBJ2-7; no DNA is available, so the TRBD2 call from TCRdb remains unchecked. This CDR3 contains 16 residues. The V gene's germline CDR1 is SGHDN and CDR2 FVKESK.

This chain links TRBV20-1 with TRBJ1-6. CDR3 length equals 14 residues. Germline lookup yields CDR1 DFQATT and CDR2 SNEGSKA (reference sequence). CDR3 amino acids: CSARVWDWNSPLHF.

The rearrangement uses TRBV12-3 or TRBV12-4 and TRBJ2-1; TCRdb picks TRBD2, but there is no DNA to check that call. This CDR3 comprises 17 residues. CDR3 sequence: CASSSVTGPSSYNEQFF.

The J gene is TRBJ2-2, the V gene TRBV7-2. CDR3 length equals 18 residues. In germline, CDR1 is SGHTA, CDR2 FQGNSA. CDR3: CAAQSAQTASWFPGELFF.

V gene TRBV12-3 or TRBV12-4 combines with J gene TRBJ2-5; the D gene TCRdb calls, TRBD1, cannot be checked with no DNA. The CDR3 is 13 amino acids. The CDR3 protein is CASRRGPGETQYF.

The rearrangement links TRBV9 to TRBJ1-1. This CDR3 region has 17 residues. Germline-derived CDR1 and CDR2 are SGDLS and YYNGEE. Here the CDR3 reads CASSVASRIIGSTEAFF.

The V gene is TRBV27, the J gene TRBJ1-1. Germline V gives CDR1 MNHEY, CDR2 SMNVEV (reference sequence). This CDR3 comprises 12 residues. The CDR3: CASSSSHTEAFF.

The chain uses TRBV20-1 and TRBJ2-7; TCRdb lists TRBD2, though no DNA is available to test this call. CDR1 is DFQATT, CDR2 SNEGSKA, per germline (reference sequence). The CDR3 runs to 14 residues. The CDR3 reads CSARDLAGGYEQYF.

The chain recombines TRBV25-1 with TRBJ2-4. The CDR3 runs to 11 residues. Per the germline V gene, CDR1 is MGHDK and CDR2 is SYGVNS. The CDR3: CASSEFDIQYF.

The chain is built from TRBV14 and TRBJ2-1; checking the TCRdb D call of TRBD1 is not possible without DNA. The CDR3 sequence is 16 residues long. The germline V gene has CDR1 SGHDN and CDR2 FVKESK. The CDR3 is CASSTRTGSGYNEQFF. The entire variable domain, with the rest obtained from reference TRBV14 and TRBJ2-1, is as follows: EAGVTQFPSHSVIEKGQTVTLRCDPISGHDNLYWYRRVMGKEIKFLLHFVKESKQDESGMPNNRFLAERTGGTYSTLKVQPAELEDSGVYFCASSTRTGSGYNEQFFGPGTRLTVL.

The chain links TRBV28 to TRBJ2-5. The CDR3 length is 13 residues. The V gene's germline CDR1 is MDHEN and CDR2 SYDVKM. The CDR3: CASSFGPQETQYF.